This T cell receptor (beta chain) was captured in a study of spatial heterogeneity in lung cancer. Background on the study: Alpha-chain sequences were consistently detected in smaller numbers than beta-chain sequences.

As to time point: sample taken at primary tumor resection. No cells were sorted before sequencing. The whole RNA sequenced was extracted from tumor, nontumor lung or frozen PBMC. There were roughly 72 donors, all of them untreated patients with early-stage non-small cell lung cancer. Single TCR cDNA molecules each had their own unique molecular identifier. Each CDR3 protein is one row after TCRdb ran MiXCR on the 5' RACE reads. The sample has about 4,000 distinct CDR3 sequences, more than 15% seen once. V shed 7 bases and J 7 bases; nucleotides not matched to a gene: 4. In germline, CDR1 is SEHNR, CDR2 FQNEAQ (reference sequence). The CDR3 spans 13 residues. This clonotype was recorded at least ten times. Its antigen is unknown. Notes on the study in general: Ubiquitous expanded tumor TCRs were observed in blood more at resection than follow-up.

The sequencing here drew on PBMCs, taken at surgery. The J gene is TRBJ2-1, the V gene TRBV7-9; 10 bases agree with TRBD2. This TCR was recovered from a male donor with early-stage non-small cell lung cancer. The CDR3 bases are TGTGCCAGCATCGGAGCGGGGGGGAATGAGCAGTTCTTC. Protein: CASIGAGGNEQFF.